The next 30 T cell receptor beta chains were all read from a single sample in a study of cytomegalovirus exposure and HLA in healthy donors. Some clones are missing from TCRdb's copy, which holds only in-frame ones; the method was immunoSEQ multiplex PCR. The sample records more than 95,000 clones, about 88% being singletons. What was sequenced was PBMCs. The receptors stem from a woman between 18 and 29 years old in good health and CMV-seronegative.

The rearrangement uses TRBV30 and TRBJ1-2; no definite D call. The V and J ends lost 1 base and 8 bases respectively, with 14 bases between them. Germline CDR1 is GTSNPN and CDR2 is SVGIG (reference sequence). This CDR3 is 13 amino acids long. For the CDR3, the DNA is TGTGCCTGGAGTGATGGCACCCTGATGGGCTACACCTTC. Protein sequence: CAWSDGTLMGYTF.

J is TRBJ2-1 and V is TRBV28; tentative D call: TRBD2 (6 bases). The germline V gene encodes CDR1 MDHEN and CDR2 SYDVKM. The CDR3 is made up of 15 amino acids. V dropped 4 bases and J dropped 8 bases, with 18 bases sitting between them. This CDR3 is CASSYPWSGSDEQFF. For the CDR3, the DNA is TGTGCCAGCAGTTACCCATGGTCCGGGAGCGATGAGCAGTTCTTC.

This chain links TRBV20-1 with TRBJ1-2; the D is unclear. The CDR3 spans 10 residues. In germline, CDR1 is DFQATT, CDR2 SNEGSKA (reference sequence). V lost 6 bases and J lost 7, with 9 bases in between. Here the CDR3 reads CSAKWAGYTF. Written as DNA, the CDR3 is TGCAGTGCCAAGTGGGCTGGCTACACCTTC.

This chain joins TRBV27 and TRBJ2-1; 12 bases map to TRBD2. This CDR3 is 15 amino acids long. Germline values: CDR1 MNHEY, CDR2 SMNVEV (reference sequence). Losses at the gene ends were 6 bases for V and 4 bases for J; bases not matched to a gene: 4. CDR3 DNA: TGTGCCAGCAGCCTAGCGGGGGGGAGGTACAATGAGCAGTTCTTC. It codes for CASSLAGGRYNEQFF.

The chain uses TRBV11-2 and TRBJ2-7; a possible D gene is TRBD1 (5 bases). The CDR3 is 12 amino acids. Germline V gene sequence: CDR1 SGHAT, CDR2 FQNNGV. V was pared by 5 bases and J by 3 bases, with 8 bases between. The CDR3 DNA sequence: TGTGCCAGCAGCCAGACAGACTACGAGCAGTACTTC. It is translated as CASSQTDYEQYF.

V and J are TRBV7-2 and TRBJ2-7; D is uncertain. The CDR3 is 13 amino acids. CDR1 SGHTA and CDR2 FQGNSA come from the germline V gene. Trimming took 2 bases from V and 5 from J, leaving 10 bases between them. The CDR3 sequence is CASSLTLPDEQYF. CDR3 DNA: TGTGCCAGCAGCTTAACCCTCCCGGACGAGCAGTACTTC.

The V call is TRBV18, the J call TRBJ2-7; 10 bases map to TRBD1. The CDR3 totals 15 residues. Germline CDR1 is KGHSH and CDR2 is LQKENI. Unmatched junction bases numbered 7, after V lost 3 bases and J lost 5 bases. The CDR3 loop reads CASSPRDRGLNEQYF. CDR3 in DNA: TGTGCCAGCTCACCCCGGGACAGGGGACTCAACGAGCAGTACTTC.

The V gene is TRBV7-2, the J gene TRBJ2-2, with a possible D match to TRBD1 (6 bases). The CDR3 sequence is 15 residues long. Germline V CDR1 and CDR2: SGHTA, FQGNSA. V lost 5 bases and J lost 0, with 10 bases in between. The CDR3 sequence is CASSQQGANTGELFF. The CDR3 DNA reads TGTGCCAGCAGCCAACAGGGTGCGAACACCGGGGAGCTGTTTTTT.

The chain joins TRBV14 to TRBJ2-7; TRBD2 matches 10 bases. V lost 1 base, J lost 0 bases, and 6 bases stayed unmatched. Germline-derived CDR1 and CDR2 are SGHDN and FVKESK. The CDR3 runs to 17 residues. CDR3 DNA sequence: TGTGCCAGCAGCCAAGGTCTAGGGACTAGCGACTCCTACGAGCAGTACTTC. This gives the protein CASSQGLGTSDSYEQYF.

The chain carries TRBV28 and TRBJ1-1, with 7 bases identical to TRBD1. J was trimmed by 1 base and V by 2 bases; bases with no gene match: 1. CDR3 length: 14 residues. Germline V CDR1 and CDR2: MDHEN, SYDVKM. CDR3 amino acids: CASSLRTGNTEAFF. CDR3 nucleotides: TGTGCCAGCAGTTTACGGACAGGGAACACTGAAGCTTTCTTT.

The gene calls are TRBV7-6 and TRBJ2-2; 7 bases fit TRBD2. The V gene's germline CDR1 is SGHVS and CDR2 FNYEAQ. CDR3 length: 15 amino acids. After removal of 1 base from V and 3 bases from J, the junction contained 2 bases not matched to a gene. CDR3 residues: CASSLERGHTGELFF. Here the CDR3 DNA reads TGTGCCAGCAGCTTAGAGCGGGGTCACACCGGGGAGCTGTTTTTT.

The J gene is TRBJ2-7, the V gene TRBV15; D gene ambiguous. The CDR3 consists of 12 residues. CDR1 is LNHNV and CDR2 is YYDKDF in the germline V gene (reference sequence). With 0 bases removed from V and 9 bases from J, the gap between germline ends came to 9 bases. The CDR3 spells CATSRDRIGQYF. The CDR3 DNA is TGTGCCACCAGCAGAGACAGGATAGGGCAGTACTTC.

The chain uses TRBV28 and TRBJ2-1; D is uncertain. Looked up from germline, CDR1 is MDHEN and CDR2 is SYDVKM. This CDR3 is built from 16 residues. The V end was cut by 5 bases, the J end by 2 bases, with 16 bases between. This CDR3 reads CASSPAKEIPYNEQFF. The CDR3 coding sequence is TGTGCCAGCAGTCCCGCCAAGGAGATCCCCTACAATGAGCAGTTCTTC.

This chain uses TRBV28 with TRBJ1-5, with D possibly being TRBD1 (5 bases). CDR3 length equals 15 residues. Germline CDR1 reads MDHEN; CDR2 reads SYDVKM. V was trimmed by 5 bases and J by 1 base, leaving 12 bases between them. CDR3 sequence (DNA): TGTGCCAGCAGTCCGACAGTTCCAAGCAATCAGCCCCAGCATTTT. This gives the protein CASSPTVPSNQPQHF.

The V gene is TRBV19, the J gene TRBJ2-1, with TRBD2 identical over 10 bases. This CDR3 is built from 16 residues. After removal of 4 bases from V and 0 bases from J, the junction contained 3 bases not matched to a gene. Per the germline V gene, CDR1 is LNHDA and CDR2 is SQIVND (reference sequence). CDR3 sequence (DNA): TGTGCCAGTAGTAGGACTAGCGGTCCCTCCTACAATGAGCAGTTCTTC. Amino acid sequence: CASSRTSGPSYNEQFF.

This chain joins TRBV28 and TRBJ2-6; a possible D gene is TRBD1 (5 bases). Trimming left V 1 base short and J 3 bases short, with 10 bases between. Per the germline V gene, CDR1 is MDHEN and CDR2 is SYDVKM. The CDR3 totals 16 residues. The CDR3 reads CASSLFRVGGANVLTF. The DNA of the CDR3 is TGTGCCAGCAGTTTATTCAGGGTGGGTGGGGCCAACGTCCTGACTTTC.

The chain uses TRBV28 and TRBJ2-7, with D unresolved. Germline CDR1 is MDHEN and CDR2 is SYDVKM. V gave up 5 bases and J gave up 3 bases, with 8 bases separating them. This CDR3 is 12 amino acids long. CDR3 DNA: TGTGCCAGCAGTCCAAGACTCTACGAGCAGTACTTC. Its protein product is CASSPRLYEQYF.

The CDR3 is CASQESGPEDTQYF. Here the CDR3 DNA reads TGTGCCAGCCAGGAGAGCGGGCCGGAAGATACGCAGTATTTT. The chain recombines TRBV2 with TRBJ2-3; D possibly corresponds to TRBD2 (6 bases). The CDR3 spans 14 residues. V gave up 8 bases and J gave up 5 bases, with 17 bases separating them. CDR1 SNHLY and CDR2 FYNNEI come from the germline V gene.

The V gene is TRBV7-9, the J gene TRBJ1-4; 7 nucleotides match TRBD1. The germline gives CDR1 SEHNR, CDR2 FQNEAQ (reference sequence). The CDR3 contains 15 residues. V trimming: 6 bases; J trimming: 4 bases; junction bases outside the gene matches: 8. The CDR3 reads CASRSGQADNEKLFF. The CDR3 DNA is TGTGCCAGCAGATCTGGACAGGCGGATAATGAAAAACTGTTTTTT.

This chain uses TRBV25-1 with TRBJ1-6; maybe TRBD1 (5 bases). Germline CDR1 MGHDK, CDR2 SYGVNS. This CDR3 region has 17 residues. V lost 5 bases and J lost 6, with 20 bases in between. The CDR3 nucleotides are TGTGCCAGCAGTCAGGAAGGGAGGGGCGCATTTAATTCACCCCTCCACTTT. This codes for CASSQEGRGAFNSPLHF.

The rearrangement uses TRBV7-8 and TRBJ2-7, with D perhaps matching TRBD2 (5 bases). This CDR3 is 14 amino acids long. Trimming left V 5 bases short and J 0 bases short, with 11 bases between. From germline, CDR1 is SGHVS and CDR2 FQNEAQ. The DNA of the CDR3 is TGTGCCAGCAGCCGGGGTAGTTACTCCTACGAGCAGTACTTC. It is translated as CASSRGSYSYEQYF.

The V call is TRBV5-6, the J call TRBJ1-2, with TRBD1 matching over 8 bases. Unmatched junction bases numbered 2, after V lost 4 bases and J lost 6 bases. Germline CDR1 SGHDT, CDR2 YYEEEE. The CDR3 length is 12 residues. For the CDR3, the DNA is TGTGCCAGCAGCGGGACAGGTGATGGCTACACCTTC. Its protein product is CASSGTGDGYTF.

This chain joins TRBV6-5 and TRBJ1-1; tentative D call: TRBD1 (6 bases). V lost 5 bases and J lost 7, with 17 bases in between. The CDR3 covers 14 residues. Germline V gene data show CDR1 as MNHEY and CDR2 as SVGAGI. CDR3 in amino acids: CASSTAQGLLEAFF. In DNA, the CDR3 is TGTGCCAGCAGTACAGCACAGGGCCTACTTGAAGCTTTCTTT.

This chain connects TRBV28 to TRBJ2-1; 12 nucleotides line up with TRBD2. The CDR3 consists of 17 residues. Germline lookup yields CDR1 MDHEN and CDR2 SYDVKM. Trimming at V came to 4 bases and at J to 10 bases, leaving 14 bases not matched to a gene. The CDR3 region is CASSSRDLAGGVMEQFF. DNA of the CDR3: TGTGCCAGCAGTTCAAGAGATCTAGCGGGGGGGGTAATGGAGCAGTTCTTC. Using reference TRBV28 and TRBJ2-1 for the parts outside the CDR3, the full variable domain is DVKVTQSSRYLVKRTGEKVFLECVQDMDHENMFWYRQDPGLGLRLIYFSYDVKMKEKGDIPEGYSVSREKKERFSLILESASTNQTSMYLCASSSRDLAGGVMEQFFGPGTRLTVL.

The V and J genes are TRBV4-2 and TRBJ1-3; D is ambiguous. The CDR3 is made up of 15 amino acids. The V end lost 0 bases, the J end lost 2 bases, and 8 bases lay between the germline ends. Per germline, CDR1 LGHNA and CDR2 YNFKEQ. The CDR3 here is CASSQDHGAGNTIYF. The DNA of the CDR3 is TGTGCCAGCAGCCAAGATCATGGAGCTGGAAACACCATATATTTT.

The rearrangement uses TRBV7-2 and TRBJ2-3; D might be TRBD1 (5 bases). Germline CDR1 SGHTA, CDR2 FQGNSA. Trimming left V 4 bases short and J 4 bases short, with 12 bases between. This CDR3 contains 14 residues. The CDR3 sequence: CASSSTPRADTQYF. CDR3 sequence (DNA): TGTGCCAGCAGCTCGACACCCAGGGCAGATACGCAGTATTTT.

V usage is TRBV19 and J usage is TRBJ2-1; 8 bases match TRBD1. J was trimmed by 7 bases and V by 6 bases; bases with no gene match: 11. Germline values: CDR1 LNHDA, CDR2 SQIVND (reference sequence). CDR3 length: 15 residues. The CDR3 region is CASRNRDRWWNEQFF. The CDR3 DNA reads TGTGCCAGTAGAAACCGGGACAGGTGGTGGAATGAGCAGTTCTTC.

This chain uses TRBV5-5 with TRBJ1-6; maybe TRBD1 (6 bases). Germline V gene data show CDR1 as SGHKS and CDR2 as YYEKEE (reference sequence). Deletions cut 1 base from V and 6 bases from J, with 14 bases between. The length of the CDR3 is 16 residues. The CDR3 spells CASSLFSGVFNSPLHF. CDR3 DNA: TGTGCCAGCAGCTTGTTTTCAGGGGTTTTTAATTCACCCCTCCACTTT.

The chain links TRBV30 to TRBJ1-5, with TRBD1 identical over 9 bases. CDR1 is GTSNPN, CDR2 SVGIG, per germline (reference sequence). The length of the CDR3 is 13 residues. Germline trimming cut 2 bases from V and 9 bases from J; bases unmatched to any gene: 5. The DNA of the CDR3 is TGTGCCTGGAGTCCCGACAGGGGGGGGCCCCAGCATTTT. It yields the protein CAWSPDRGGPQHF.

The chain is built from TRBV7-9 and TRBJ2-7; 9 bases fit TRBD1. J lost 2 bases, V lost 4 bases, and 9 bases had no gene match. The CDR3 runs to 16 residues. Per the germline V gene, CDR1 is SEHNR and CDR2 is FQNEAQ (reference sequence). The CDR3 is CASSSDRGDSPYEQYF. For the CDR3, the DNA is TGTGCCAGCAGCTCCGACAGGGGGGATTCCCCCTACGAGCAGTACTTC.